This T cell receptor beta chain was recovered during a study of cytomegalovirus exposure and HLA in healthy donors. The PCR used 60 Vbeta and 13 Jbeta primers. This table comes from immunoSEQ multiplex PCR, and its TCRdb copy is limited to in-frame clones, with some not included. The sample records 75,000 to 100,000 clones, approximately 76% being singletons. This clone was found a few times. V was cut by 4 bases and J by 0 bases, with 11 bases left in between. CDR1 is MNHEY and CDR2 is SVGAGI in the germline V gene. CDR3 size: 15 residues. This sequence originates from a woman aged 55 to 70 in good health and CMV-seropositive. The chain links TRBV6-5 to TRBJ2-3; the D is unclear. Sequencing was performed on PBMCs. The CDR3 DNA is TGTGCCAGCAGTTCCCGTGAAGCTAGCACAGATACGCAGTATTTT. This translates into CASSSREASTDTQYF.